This TCR beta chain comes out of a study of T cells after yellow fever vaccination. TCRdb itself ran the 5' RACE reads through MiXCR, one entry per CDR3 protein. The sample consists of fewer than 400,000 distinct CDR3 sequences, about 6.2% of them appearing once. Overall study findings and caveats: The secondary T-cell response peaked on day 5, not day 15, but was weaker. Researchers cautioned that FACS-sorted repertoires could harbor abundant clonotypes contaminating from the bulk population. The study re-detected most primary-vaccination clones after the booster (about 96% CD4, roughly 85% CD8). The CD4 compartment and the CD8 compartment contained a small share of clonotypes in common.

Germline lookup yields CDR1 MNHEY and CDR2 SMNVEV (reference sequence). The CDR3 runs 15 residues. V lost 0 bases and J 3 bases, leaving 11 bases between the germline ends. As concerns this clonotype: Its specificity is unknown.

The TCR originated in a man aged 25-45 years who received the YFV17D yellow fever vaccine. V is TRBV27 and J is TRBJ1-1; D not certain. The source material was PBMCs, sampled 5 days after the yellow fever booster vaccination. The CDR3 is CASSLSGTSDTEAFF. The CDR3 DNA reads TGTGCCAGCAGTTTATCGGGCACCTCGGACACTGAAGCTTTCTTT.